This TCR beta chain comes out of a study of early T cells in non-severe SARS-CoV-2 infection. About the study: Chains were not paired, and sequencing was done on bulk RNA from unsorted whole blood.

The CDR3 runs to 14 residues. V lost 3 bases and J lost 9, with 20 bases in between. Germline V gene data show CDR1 as DFQATT and CDR2 as SNEGSKA (reference sequence). Individual cDNA molecules were tagged with unique molecular identifiers. TCRdb called the 5' RACE reads again in MiXCR, with one record for every CDR3 protein. The sample consists of tens of thousands of distinct CDR3 sequences, about 10% of them appearing once. Source: whole blood, taken at baseline. The chain employs TRBV20-1 and TRBJ2-5, with unresolved D. The clonotype was recovered from an adult who was a healthcare worker with PCR-confirmed SARS-CoV-2 infection or an uninfected control (not recorded which). CDR3 amino acids: CSASVAQLSLAQYF. CDR3 sequence (DNA): TGCAGTGCTAGTGTCGCGCAGCTTTCATTGGCCCAGTACTTC.